The 32 T cell receptor beta chains listed next were all sequenced from one sample in a study of OX40 agonist ivuxolimab in advanced cancers. Some clones are missing from TCRdb's copy, which holds only in-frame ones; the method was immunoSEQ multiplex PCR. The data show over 55,000 clones, more than 85% seen once. This specimen was CD4+ or CD8+ T cells sorted from blood, taken in a trial of the OX40 agonist ivuxolimab. Receptors originate from an adult with an advanced solid tumor such as melanoma, head and neck, liver or kidney cancer.

This clone was seen once. V and J are TRBV7-2 and TRBJ2-1, with 8 bases matching TRBD2. The CDR3 totals 16 residues. J was trimmed by 3 bases and V by 5 bases; bases with no gene match: 9. Germline values: CDR1 SGHTA, CDR2 FQGNSA. The CDR3 region is CASSPQAGANYNEQFF. The CDR3 DNA reads as TGTGCCAGCAGCCCCCAAGCGGGGGCCAACTACAATGAGCAGTTCTTC.

CDR3: CASSLPTGPYEQYF. CDR3 bases: TGTGCCAGCAGCTTGCCTACAGGACCCTACGAGCAGTACTTC. The J gene is TRBJ2-7, the V gene TRBV5-4; tentatively, D is TRBD1 (5 bases). The CDR3 consists of 14 residues. V lost 1 base and J lost 2, with 10 bases in between. Germline V gene data show CDR1 as SGHNT and CDR2 as YYREEE (reference sequence).

This chain connects TRBV10-3 to TRBJ1-2; D is unclear. Trimming cost V 4 bases and J 0 bases, with 6 bases left between them. Germline CDR1 is ENHRY and CDR2 is SYGVKD. The CDR3 spans 13 residues. CDR3 nucleotide sequence: TGTGCCATCAGTGTAAATCCTAACTATGGCTACACCTTC. Its protein is CAISVNPNYGYTF.

This rearrangement joins TRBV4-3 to TRBJ2-1; TRBD2 matches at 7 bases. Trimming removed 5 bases from V and 0 bases from J; junction bases left unmatched: 7. The length of the CDR3 is 16 residues. Germline CDR1 and CDR2: LGHNA and YSLEER. CDR3 residues: CASSGKRGLSYNEQFF. The DNA for the CDR3 is TGCGCCAGCAGCGGAAAGCGGGGTCTCTCCTACAATGAGCAGTTCTTC.

J is TRBJ2-5 and V is TRBV11-3, with TRBD2 matching over 7 bases. Germline V CDR1 and CDR2: SGHNT, YENEEA. CDR3 size: 17 residues. The J segment lost 1 base and the V segment lost 3 bases, leaving 11 bases of the junction unmatched. In nucleotides, the CDR3 is TGTGCCAGCAGCTTTGGGGGGGGGAGTCGGTCCCAAGAGACCCAGTACTTC. Its translation is CASSFGGGSRSQETQYF.

This chain connects TRBV28 to TRBJ1-1, with D possibly matching TRBD1 (5 bases). V gave up 5 bases and J gave up 10 bases, with 20 bases separating them. Germline CDR1 and CDR2: MDHEN and SYDVKM. The CDR3 is made up of 14 amino acids. CDR3: CASSVPGTQKGAFF. The CDR3 DNA sequence: TGTGCCAGCAGTGTCCCCGGGACTCAAAAGGGAGCTTTCTTT.

This clone has a single count. This chain links TRBV6-5 with TRBJ1-1; D remains unclear. Looked up from germline, CDR1 is MNHEY and CDR2 is SVGAGI. Trimming took 4 bases from V and 5 from J, leaving 5 bases between them. This CDR3 is built from 11 residues. The CDR3 DNA reads as TGTGCCAGCAGTTTGGGTACTGAAGCTTTCTTT. The encoded protein is CASSLGTEAFF.

As concerns this clone: At one end the junction does not follow the germline gene, possibly because of a read error. This chain links TRBV27 with TRBJ2-2; D possibly corresponds to TRBD2 (5 bases). The CDR3 totals 14 residues. Germline V gene lookup returns CDR1 MNHEY and CDR2 SMNVEV (reference sequence). CDR3 sequence: CASSFSIVTGEPFF. In nucleotides, the CDR3 is TGTGCCAGCAGTTTCAGCATTGTGACCGGGGAGCCGTTTTTT.

The chain couples TRBV7-8 to TRBJ2-1; D not certain. Germline values: CDR1 SGHVS, CDR2 FQNEAQ. CDR3 length: 15 amino acids. Trimming pared 3 bases from V and 0 bases from J, leaving 9 bases between. For the CDR3, the DNA is TGTGCCAGCAGCTTTTCCCTTAGCTCCTACAATGAGCAGTTCTTC. Its translation: CASSFSLSSYNEQFF.

The chain combines TRBV28 with TRBJ1-5; D remains ambiguous. This CDR3 is 15 amino acids long. The germline V gene has CDR1 MDHEN and CDR2 SYDVKM. Trimming left V 0 bases short and J 7 bases short, with 13 bases between. CDR3 DNA: TGTGCCAGCAGTTTATGGAAGGCCGAGGGCCAGCCCCAGCATTTT. Translating it yields CASSLWKAEGQPQHF.

J is TRBJ2-3 and V is TRBV5-1, with unresolved D. Germline V gene data show CDR1 as SGHRS and CDR2 as YFSETQ. Trimming shortened V by 4 bases and J by 4 bases, and 16 bases separated the two germline ends. This CDR3 region has 15 residues. The CDR3, as DNA: TGCGCCAGCAGCCCAACACCCCAGAACGCAGATACGCAGTATTTT. Translating gives CASSPTPQNADTQYF.

The V call is TRBV7-8, the J call TRBJ1-1; D is perhaps TRBD1 (6 bases). Germline-derived CDR1 and CDR2 are SGHVS and FQNEAQ. V was cut by 5 bases and J by 0 bases, with 16 bases left in between. The CDR3 consists of 16 residues. The CDR3 loop reads CASSLQNRALNTEAFF. The DNA of the CDR3 is TGTGCCAGCAGCCTTCAAAACAGGGCGCTGAACACTGAAGCTTTCTTT.

This clone was seen a few times. This chain connects TRBV30 to TRBJ1-2, with unresolved D. The germline CDR1 and CDR2 sequences are GTSNPN and SVGIG (reference sequence). This CDR3 region has 8 residues. Trimming removed 8 bases at V and 11 bases at J, with 9 bases between. The CDR3 spells CAPRGYTF. In DNA, the CDR3 is TGTGCCCCACGGGGATACACCTTC. The whole variable domain, remainder taken from reference TRBV30 and TRBJ1-2, is SQTIHQWPATLVQPVGSPLSLECTVEGTSNPNLYWYRQAAGRGLQLLFYSVGIGQISSEVPQNLSASRPQDRQFILSSKKLLLSDSGFYLCAPRGYTFGSGTRLTVV.

The genes are TRBV29-1 and TRBJ2-2; tentatively, D is TRBD1 or TRBD2 (5 bases each). Per the germline V gene, CDR1 is SQVTM and CDR2 is ANQGSEA. V lost 4 bases, J lost 1 base, and 10 bases lay in between. The CDR3 runs to 14 residues. For the CDR3, the DNA is TGCAGCGTTGGGGGACCCATGAACACCGGGGAGCTGTTTTTT. Amino acid sequence: CSVGGPMNTGELFF.

This chain joins TRBV6-1 and TRBJ1-1; D remains ambiguous. The CDR3 loop spans 11 amino acids. Germline CDR1 and CDR2: MNHNS and SASEGT. V was pared by 7 bases and J by 5 bases, with 8 bases between. The CDR3 coding sequence is TGTGCCAGCAACCGTGGAACTGAAGCTTTCTTT. Amino acid sequence: CASNRGTEAFF.

The chain uses TRBV15 and TRBJ1-4, with D perhaps matching TRBD1 (5 bases). Germline V gives CDR1 LNHNV, CDR2 YYDKDF (reference sequence). The CDR3 runs 16 residues. V lost 1 base to trimming and J lost 3 bases, with 12 bases between them. CDR3 sequence: CATSRGTGFANEKLFF. The CDR3 nucleotides read TGTGCCACCAGCAGAGGAACAGGTTTTGCTAATGAAAAACTGTTTTTT.

V is TRBV18 and J is TRBJ2-7, with 13 nucleotides matching TRBD2. The CDR3 runs 17 residues. Germline CDR1 and CDR2: KGHSH and LQKENI. J gave up 5 bases and V 5 bases, and 12 bases lay outside the gene matches. The chain's CDR3 is CASSIGNPGLAGNEQYF. The CDR3, as DNA: TGTGCCAGCTCAATTGGAAACCCGGGACTAGCGGGGAACGAGCAGTACTTC.

This chain connects TRBV11-1 to TRBJ2-2; D might be TRBD1 (5 bases). Germline V gene lookup returns CDR1 SGHAT and CDR2 FQDESV (reference sequence). CDR3 length equals 17 residues. V lost 3 bases and J lost 6, with 20 bases in between. CDR3 loop: CASSFQPGWEGAGELFF. Here the CDR3 DNA reads TGTGCCAGCAGCTTCCAACCAGGGTGGGAAGGGGCCGGGGAGCTGTTTTTT.

The V gene is TRBV11-2, the J gene TRBJ1-3; weak D call: TRBD1 (6 bases). V lost 4 bases, J lost 0 bases, and 10 bases lay in between. Germline V lookup: CDR1 SGHAT, CDR2 FQNNGV. This CDR3 is built from 15 residues. CDR3 sequence: CASSSQGGSGNTIYF. Here the CDR3 DNA reads TGTGCCAGCAGCTCCCAAGGGGGCTCTGGAAACACCATATATTTT. The full variable domain, with the rest looked up from reference TRBV11-2 and TRBJ1-3, is EAGVAQSPRYKIIEKRQSVAFWCNPISGHATLYWYQQILGQGPKLLIQFQNNGVVDDSQLPKDRFSAERLKGVDSTLKIQPAKLEDSAVYLCASSSQGGSGNTIYFGEGSWLTVV.

The chain is built from TRBV7-2 and TRBJ2-1; a possible D gene is TRBD1 (7 bases). V lost 1 base to trimming and J lost 14 bases, with 15 bases between them. The CDR3 is 13 amino acids. The germline gives CDR1 SGHTA, CDR2 FQGNSA. CDR3: CASSLGRDSRKFF. CDR3 coding DNA: TGTGCCAGCAGCTTAGGGAGGGACAGCAGAAAGTTCTTC.

The CDR3 nucleotides read TGTGCCAGCACCCTAACAACTAGCACTGAAGCTTTCTTT. Translating it yields CASTLTTSTEAFF. V usage is TRBV11-3 and J usage is TRBJ1-1, with unresolved D. Trimming pared 7 bases from V and 4 bases from J, leaving 13 bases between. Germline V gene data show CDR1 as SGHNT and CDR2 as YENEEA. This CDR3 contains 13 residues.

V and J are TRBV11-2 and TRBJ2-2, with TRBD2 matching 7 bases. Per germline, CDR1 SGHAT and CDR2 FQNNGV. The CDR3 length is 16 residues. Trimming took 10 bases from V and 3 from J; bases not matched to a gene: 14. CDR3 sequence: CATKSGATVDTGELFF. In DNA, the CDR3 is TGTGCCACCAAGAGCGGGGCTACGGTGGACACCGGGGAGCTGTTTTTT.

The chain links TRBV11-1 to TRBJ2-5, with a possible D match to TRBD2 (6 bases). Deletions cut 4 bases from V and 4 bases from J, with 16 bases between. The germline V gene encodes CDR1 SGHAT and CDR2 FQDESV (reference sequence). This CDR3 is 15 amino acids long. CDR3 DNA: TGTGCCAGCAGCTCCTCCGCGGGACTGGGAGAGACCCAGTACTTC. It encodes CASSSSAGLGETQYF.

The V and J genes are TRBV28 and TRBJ2-1, with 9 nucleotides matching TRBD2. Per germline, CDR1 MDHEN and CDR2 SYDVKM. The CDR3 covers 17 residues. After removal of 5 bases from V and 1 base from J, the junction contained 9 bases not matched to a gene. DNA of the CDR3: TGTGCCAGCAGTGTAGCCTCGAGCGGGGGGTCCTACAATGAGCAGTTCTTC. Translation: CASSVASSGGSYNEQFF.

This chain joins TRBV19 and TRBJ2-4, with TRBD1 identical over 12 bases. Germline-derived CDR1 and CDR2 are LNHDA and SQIVND (reference sequence). Losses at the gene ends were 7 bases for V and 8 bases for J; bases not matched to a gene: 15. CDR3 length equals 17 residues. The CDR3 DNA is TGTGCCAGTAAACGGCGCGTGGGACAGGGGGCGCGTGACATTCAGTACTTC. Protein sequence: CASKRRVGQGARDIQYF.

This clone appeared a single time. The rearrangement uses TRBV19 and TRBJ2-1; the D gene is possibly TRBD1 (6 bases). CDR3 length: 15 residues. Germline assignment: CDR1 LNHDA and CDR2 SQIVND (reference sequence). Trimming took 7 bases from V and 10 from J, leaving 23 bases between them. The CDR3 spells CASTFLARGEGEQFF. CDR3 in DNA: TGTGCCAGTACCTTCCTAGCCAGGGGCGAGGGGGAGCAGTTCTTC.

The rearrangement uses TRBV7-6 and TRBJ2-3; D remains unclear. Trimming pared 2 bases from V and 4 bases from J, leaving 16 bases between. The germline gives CDR1 SGHVS, CDR2 FNYEAQ. The CDR3 runs 16 residues. CDR3: CASSLSATRSADTQYF. CDR3 sequence (DNA): TGTGCCAGCAGCTTATCGGCAACGCGGAGCGCAGATACGCAGTATTTT. Drawing the rest from reference TRBV7-6 and TRBJ2-3, the complete variable domain is GAGVSQSPRYKVTKRGQDVALRCDPISGHVSLYWYRQALGQGPEFLTYFNYEAQQDKSGLPNDRFSAERPEGSISTLTIQRTEQRDSAMYRCASSLSATRSADTQYFGPGTRLTVL.

The chain combines TRBV10-3 with TRBJ1-1; D remains ambiguous. V was trimmed by 3 bases and J by 7 bases, leaving 15 bases between them. From germline, CDR1 is ENHRY and CDR2 SYGVKD. The CDR3 covers 14 residues. DNA for the CDR3: TGTGCCATCAGTGAATATGGAGGGAAGGATGAAGCTTTCTTT. Its translation is CAISEYGGKDEAFF.

DNA for the CDR3: TGTGCCAGCAGCTTGGGGTTTGACACTGAAGCTTTCTTT. This sequence encodes CASSLGFDTEAFF. The chain couples TRBV7-8 to TRBJ1-1, with unresolved D. Germline V gene data show CDR1 as SGHVS and CDR2 as FQNEAQ. With 3 bases removed from V and 3 bases from J, the gap between germline ends came to 8 bases. CDR3 length: 13 residues.

The chain carries TRBV6-5 and TRBJ2-5; TRBD1 matches 10 bases. CDR3 length equals 14 residues. Germline-derived CDR1 and CDR2 are MNHEY and SVGAGI. Trimming took 5 bases from V and 5 from J; bases not matched to a gene: 5. The chain's CDR3 is CASSTGQGWETQYF. DNA of the CDR3: TGTGCCAGCAGTACGGGACAGGGGTGGGAGACCCAGTACTTC.

The V and J genes are TRBV29-1 and TRBJ1-2, with D unclear. The CDR3 extends over 10 amino acids. Germline V gene data show CDR1 as SQVTM and CDR2 as ANQGSEA. V was pared by 4 bases and J by 8 bases, with 8 bases between. The CDR3 is CSVADRGYTF. The CDR3 region has the DNA TGCAGCGTTGCGGACCGGGGCTACACCTTC.

This chain joins TRBV6-1 and TRBJ2-7; D is tentatively TRBD1 or TRBD2 (5 bases each). Deletions cut 6 bases from V and 3 bases from J, with 9 bases between. CDR1 and CDR2 from the germline V gene are MNHNS and SASEGT. The CDR3 contains 12 residues. Here the CDR3 reads CASSWGFYEQYF. The CDR3 DNA reads TGTGCCAGCAGCTGGGGGTTCTACGAGCAGTACTTC.